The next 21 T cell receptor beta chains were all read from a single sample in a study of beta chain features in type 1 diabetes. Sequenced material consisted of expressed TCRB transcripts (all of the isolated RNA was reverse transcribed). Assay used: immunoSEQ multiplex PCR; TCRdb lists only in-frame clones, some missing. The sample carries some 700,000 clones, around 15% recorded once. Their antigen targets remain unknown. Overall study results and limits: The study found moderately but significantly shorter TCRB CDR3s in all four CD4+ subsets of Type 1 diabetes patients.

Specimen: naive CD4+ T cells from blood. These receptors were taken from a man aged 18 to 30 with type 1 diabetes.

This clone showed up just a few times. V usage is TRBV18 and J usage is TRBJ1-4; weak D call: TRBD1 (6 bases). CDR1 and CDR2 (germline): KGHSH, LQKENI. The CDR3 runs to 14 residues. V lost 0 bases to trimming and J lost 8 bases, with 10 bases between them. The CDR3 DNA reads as TGTGCCAGCTCACCACCGTCTGGGGGCGAAAAACTGTTTTTT. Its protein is CASSPPSGGEKLFF.

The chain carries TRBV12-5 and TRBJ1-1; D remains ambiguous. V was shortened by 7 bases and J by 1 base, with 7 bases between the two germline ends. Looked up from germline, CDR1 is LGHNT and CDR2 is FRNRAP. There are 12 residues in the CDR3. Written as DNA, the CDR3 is TGTGCTAGTGCGAGGGAGAACACTGAAGCTTTCTTT. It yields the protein CASARENTEAFF.

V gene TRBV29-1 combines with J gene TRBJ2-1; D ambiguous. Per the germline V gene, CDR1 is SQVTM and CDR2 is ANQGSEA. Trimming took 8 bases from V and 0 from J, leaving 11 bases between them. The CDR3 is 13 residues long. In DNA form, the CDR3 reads TGCAGCTACGGAGCAGCCTCCTACAATGAGCAGTTCTTC. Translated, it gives CSYGAASYNEQFF.

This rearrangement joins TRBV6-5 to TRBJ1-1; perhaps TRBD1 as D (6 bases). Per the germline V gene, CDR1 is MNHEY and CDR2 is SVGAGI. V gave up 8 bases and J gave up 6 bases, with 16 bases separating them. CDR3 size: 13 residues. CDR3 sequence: CASARGAGAEAFF. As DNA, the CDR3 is TGTGCCAGCGCCCGGGGGGCCGGCGCTGAAGCTTTCTTT.

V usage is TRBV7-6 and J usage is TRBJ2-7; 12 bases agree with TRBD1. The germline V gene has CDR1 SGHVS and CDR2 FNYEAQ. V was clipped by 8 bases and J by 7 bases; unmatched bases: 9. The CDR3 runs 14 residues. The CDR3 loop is CASGRGQGAEEQYF. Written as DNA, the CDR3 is TGTGCCAGCGGACGGGGACAGGGGGCCGAAGAGCAGTACTTC.

In DNA, the CDR3 is TGCGCCAGCAGCCGGAGGACGGATAACTATGGCTACACCTTC. Translation: CASSRRTDNYGYTF. The chain employs TRBV5-1 and TRBJ1-2, with D hard to call. With 4 bases removed from V and 1 base from J, the gap between germline ends came to 11 bases. The germline CDR1 and CDR2 sequences are SGHRS and YFSETQ. The CDR3 extends over 14 amino acids.

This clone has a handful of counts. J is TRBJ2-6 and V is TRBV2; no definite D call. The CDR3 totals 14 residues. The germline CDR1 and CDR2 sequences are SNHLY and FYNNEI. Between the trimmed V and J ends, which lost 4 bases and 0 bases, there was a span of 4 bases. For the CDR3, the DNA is TGTGCCAGCAGTGGAAGCTCTGGGGCCAACGTCCTGACTTTC. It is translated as CASSGSSGANVLTF.

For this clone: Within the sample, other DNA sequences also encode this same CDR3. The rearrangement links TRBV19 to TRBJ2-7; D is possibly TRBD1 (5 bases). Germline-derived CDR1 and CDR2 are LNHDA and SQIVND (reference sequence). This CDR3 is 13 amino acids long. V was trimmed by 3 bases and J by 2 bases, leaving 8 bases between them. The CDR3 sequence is CASSIVGAYEQYF. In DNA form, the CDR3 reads TGTGCCAGTAGTATCGTAGGGGCCTACGAGCAGTACTTC.

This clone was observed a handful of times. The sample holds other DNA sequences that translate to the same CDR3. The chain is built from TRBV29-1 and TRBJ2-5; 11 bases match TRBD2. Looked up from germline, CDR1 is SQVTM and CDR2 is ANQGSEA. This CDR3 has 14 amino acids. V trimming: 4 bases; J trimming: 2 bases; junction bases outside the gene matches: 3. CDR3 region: CSVAGTSGQETQYF. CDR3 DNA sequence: TGCAGCGTTGCCGGGACTAGCGGACAAGAGACCCAGTACTTC.

The CDR3 region has the DNA TGTGCCAGCAGCGCCAGGACAGACCAAGAGACCCAGTACTTC. The encoded protein is CASSARTDQETQYF. V is TRBV11-3 and J is TRBJ2-5, with D possibly matching TRBD1 (6 bases). The CDR3 runs 14 residues. V gave up 5 bases and J gave up 0 bases, with 10 bases separating them. The germline CDR1 and CDR2 sequences are SGHNT and YENEEA. Full variable domain (rest looked up from reference TRBV11-3 and TRBJ2-5): EAGVVQSPRYKIIEKKQPVAFWCNPISGHNTLYWYLQNLGQGPELLIRYENEEAVDDSQLPKDRFSAERLKGVDSTLKIQPAELGDSAVYLCASSARTDQETQYFGPGTRLLVL.

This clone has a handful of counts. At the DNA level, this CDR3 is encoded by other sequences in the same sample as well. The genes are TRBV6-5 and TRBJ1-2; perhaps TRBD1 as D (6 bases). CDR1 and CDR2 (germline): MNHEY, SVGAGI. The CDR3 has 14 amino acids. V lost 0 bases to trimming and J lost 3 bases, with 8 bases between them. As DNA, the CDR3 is TGTGCCAGCAGTTACTCTGCAGGGGACTATGGCTACACCTTC. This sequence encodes CASSYSAGDYGYTF.

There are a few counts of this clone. The CDR3 here is CAWTEPRVNEQFF. As DNA, the CDR3 is TGTGCCTGGACCGAACCTCGGGTCAATGAGCAGTTCTTC. The chain joins TRBV30 to TRBJ2-1; D is undetermined. This CDR3 comprises 13 residues. Germline CDR1 reads GTSNPN; CDR2 reads SVGIG (reference sequence). The ends were cut back, 4 bases at V and 6 bases at J, with 13 bases in the middle.

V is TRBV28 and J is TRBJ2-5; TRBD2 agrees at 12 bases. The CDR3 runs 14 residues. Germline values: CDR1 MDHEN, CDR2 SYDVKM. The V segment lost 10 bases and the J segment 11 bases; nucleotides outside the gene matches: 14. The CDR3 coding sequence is TGTGCCACCCAGACTAGCGGGGGCGAAACCAGGCAGTACTTC. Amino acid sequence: CATQTSGGETRQYF.

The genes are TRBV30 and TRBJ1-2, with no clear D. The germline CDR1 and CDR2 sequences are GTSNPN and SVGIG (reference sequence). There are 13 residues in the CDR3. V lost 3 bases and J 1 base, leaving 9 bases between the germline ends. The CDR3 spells CAWSLRGNYGYTF. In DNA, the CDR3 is TGTGCCTGGAGCCTCCGGGGTAACTATGGCTACACCTTC.

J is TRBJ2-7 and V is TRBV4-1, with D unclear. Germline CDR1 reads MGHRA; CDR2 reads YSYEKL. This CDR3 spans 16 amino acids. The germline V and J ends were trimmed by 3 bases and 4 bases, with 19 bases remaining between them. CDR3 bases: TGCGCCAGCAGCCAGGGCAGTCACGGTCGGCAGTACGAGCAGTACTTC. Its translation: CASSQGSHGRQYEQYF.

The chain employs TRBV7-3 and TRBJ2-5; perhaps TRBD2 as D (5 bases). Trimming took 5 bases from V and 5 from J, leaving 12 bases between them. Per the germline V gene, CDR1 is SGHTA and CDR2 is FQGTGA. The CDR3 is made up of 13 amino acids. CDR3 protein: CASSLGILETQYF. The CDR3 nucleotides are TGTGCCAGCAGCCTCGGGATTCTGGAGACCCAGTACTTC.

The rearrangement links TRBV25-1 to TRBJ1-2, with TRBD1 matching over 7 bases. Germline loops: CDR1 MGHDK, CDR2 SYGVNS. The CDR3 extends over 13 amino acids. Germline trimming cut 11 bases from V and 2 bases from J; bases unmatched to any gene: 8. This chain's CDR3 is CAAGGQSNYGYTF. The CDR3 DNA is TGTGCCGCAGGGGGACAGAGCAACTATGGCTACACCTTC.

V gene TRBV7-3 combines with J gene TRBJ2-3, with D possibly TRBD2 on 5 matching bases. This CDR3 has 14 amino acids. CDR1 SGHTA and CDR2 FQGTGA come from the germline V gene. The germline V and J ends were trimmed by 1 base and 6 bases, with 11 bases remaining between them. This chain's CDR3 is CASSLRPSLDTQYF. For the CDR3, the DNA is TGTGCCAGCAGCTTAAGGCCTAGCCTCGATACGCAGTATTTT.

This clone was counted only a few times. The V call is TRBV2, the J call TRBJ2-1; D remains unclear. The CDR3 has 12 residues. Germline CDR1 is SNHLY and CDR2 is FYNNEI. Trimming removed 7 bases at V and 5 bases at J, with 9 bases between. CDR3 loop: CASKAVDNEQFF. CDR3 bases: TGTGCCAGCAAGGCAGTGGACAATGAGCAGTTCTTC. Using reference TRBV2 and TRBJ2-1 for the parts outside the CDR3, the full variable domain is EPEVTQTPSHQVTQMGQEVILRCVPISNHLYFYWYRQILGQKVEFLVSFYNNEISEKSEIFDDQFSVERPDGSNFTLKIRSTKLEDSAMYFCASKAVDNEQFFGPGTRLTVL.

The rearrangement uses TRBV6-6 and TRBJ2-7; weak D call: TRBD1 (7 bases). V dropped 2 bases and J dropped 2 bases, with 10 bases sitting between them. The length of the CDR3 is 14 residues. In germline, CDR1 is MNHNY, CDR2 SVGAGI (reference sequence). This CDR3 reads CASSYDREAYEQYF. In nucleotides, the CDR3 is TGTGCCAGCAGTTACGACAGGGAGGCCTACGAGCAGTACTTC.

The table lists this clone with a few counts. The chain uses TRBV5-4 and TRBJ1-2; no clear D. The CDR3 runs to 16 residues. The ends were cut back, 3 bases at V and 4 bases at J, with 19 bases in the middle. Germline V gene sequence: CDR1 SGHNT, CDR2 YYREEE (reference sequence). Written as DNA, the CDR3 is TGTGCCAGCAGCTCTGGATCCGACCCCACTAGCTATGGCTACACCTTC. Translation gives CASSSGSDPTSYGYTF.